The 13 T cell receptor beta chains below come from one sample, sequenced in a study of T cell responses to AZD1222 COVID-19 vaccine. Repertoires were generated with immunoSEQ multiplex PCR, while TCRdb's copy carries only in-frame clones and drops some. The sample includes roughly 130,000 clones, over 85% of them seen just once. Sequencing used peripheral blood, obtained 28 days after the second AZD1222 dose. The receptors shown here come from an adult who received the AZD1222 COVID-19 vaccine.

The chain links TRBV5-5 to TRBJ2-7, with 9 bases identical to TRBD1. V dropped 4 bases and J dropped 3; count of bases not matched to a gene: 8. From germline, CDR1 is SGHKS and CDR2 YYEKEE (reference sequence). The CDR3 loop spans 15 amino acids. Here the CDR3 reads CASSLRDREHYEQYF. CDR3 coding DNA: TGTGCCAGCAGCCTAAGGGACAGGGAACACTACGAGCAGTACTTC.

The chain is built from TRBV6-5 and TRBJ2-5; TRBD1 might be the D (5 bases). This CDR3 contains 14 residues. V was pared by 2 bases and J by 2 bases, with 9 bases between. CDR1 is MNHEY and CDR2 is SVGAGI in the germline V gene. The CDR3 spells CASSYRQNQETQYF. The CDR3 region has the DNA TGTGCCAGCAGTTACCGACAGAATCAAGAGACCCAGTACTTC.

The chain carries TRBV7-7 and TRBJ2-2, with D possibly matching TRBD2 (5 bases). The V and J ends lost 3 bases and 2 bases respectively, with 7 bases between them. The CDR3 sequence is 14 residues long. Germline V gene sequence: CDR1 SSHAT, CDR2 FNYEAQ (reference sequence). CDR3 in DNA: TGTGCCAGCAGCTTTCCGGGAAACACCGGGGAGCTGTTTTTT. It translates to CASSFPGNTGELFF.

On this clone itself: At one end the junction does not follow the germline gene, possibly because of a read error. The chain is built from TRBV7-7 and TRBJ2-1; TRBD2 aligns across 9 bases. The CDR3 loop spans 15 amino acids. CDR1 SSHAT and CDR2 FNYEAQ come from the germline V gene (reference sequence). The CDR3 nucleotides read TGTGCCAGCAGCCTAGCGGGATCCCCCTACAATGAGCAGTTCTTC. Translating it yields CASSLAGSPYNEQFF. The full variable domain, with the rest looked up from reference TRBV7-7 and TRBJ2-1, is GAGVSQSPRYKVTKRGQDVTLRCDPISSHATLYWYQQALGQGPEFLTYFNYEAQPDKSGLPSDRFSAERPEGSISTLTIQRTEQRDSAMYRCASSLAGSPYNEQFFGPGTRLTVL.

This chain connects TRBV5-4 to TRBJ2-3; D tentatively reads TRBD1 or TRBD2 (5 bases each). Trimming shortened V by 3 bases and J by 2 bases, and 13 bases separated the two germline ends. The CDR3 has 15 amino acids. The germline V gene has CDR1 SGHNT and CDR2 YYREEE (reference sequence). CDR3 in DNA: TGTGCCAGCAGCTGGATGGGGACGAACACAGATACGCAGTATTTT. This gives the protein CASSWMGTNTDTQYF.

The rearrangement joins TRBV5-1 to TRBJ2-7, with D unclear. The CDR3 runs 15 residues. Germline V gene sequence: CDR1 SGHRS, CDR2 YFSETQ. V was clipped by 5 bases and J by 0 bases, with 15 bases between them. The CDR3: CASSPRVGSSYEQYF. The CDR3 coding sequence is TGCGCCAGCAGTCCACGCGTGGGTTCCTCCTACGAGCAGTACTTC. Full variable domain (outside the CDR3, taken from reference TRBV5-1 and TRBJ2-7): KAGVTQTPRYLIKTRGQQVTLSCSPISGHRSVSWYQQTPGQGLQFLFEYFSETQRNKGNFPGRFSGRQFSNSRSEMNVSTLELGDSALYLCASSPRVGSSYEQYFGPGTRLTVT.

This chain uses TRBV7-2 with TRBJ2-5; 9 positions match TRBD1. Germline V gene lookup returns CDR1 SGHTA and CDR2 FQGNSA. V gave up 6 bases and J gave up 6 bases; unmatched junction bases: 8. CDR3 length equals 14 residues. CDR3 residues: CASRTPTGGQTQYF. CDR3 bases: TGTGCCAGCAGGACCCCGACAGGGGGGCAGACCCAGTACTTC.

J is TRBJ2-6 and V is TRBV29-1; D unresolved. This CDR3 has 13 amino acids. Trimming cost V 6 bases and J 0 bases, with 6 bases left between them. Germline V gene lookup returns CDR1 SQVTM and CDR2 ANQGSEA. CDR3 sequence reads: CSVYSSGANVLTF. The CDR3 bases are TGCAGCGTCTATAGCTCTGGGGCCAACGTCCTGACTTTC.

V and J are TRBV7-2 and TRBJ1-1; 8 bases match TRBD1. V dropped 5 bases and J dropped 1; count of bases not matched to a gene: 3. Germline assignment: CDR1 SGHTA and CDR2 FQGNSA. The CDR3 loop spans 14 amino acids. In DNA form, the CDR3 reads TGTGCCAGCAGCGGGGACAGGCGGAACACTGAAGCTTTCTTT. As protein: CASSGDRRNTEAFF.

The rearrangement joins TRBV19 to TRBJ2-2, with D possibly TRBD2 on 5 matching bases. Trimming took 3 bases from V and 7 from J, leaving 12 bases between them. The CDR3 totals 14 residues. Germline CDR1 and CDR2: LNHDA and SQIVND (reference sequence). Here the CDR3 DNA reads TGTGCCAGTAGTATTTTGGTTGCGGGCGGGGAGCTGTTTTTT. This sequence encodes CASSILVAGGELFF.

This rearrangement joins TRBV18 to TRBJ2-3, with D unresolved. The V end lost 4 bases, the J end lost 5 bases, and 4 bases lay between the germline ends. Germline-derived CDR1 and CDR2 are KGHSH and LQKENI. CDR3 size: 11 residues. The CDR3 is CASSQGDTQYF. The CDR3, as DNA: TGTGCCAGCTCACAGGGAGATACGCAGTATTTT. The complete variable domain, with remaining parts taken from reference TRBV18 and TRBJ2-3, reads NAGVMQNPRHLVRRRGQEARLRCSPMKGHSHVYWYRQLPEEGLKFMVYLQKENIIDESGMPKERFSAEFPKEGPSILRIQQVVRGDSAAYFCASSQGDTQYFGPGTRLTVL.

The chain is built from TRBV27 and TRBJ2-1, with 12 bases that match TRBD2. The CDR3 totals 15 residues. V shed 4 bases, J shed 8 bases, and the junction held 6 bases outside the gene matches. The germline V gene has CDR1 MNHEY and CDR2 SMNVEV (reference sequence). CDR3 coding DNA: TGTGCCAGCAGTTCCGGACTAGCGGGACGAGATGAGCAGTTCTTC. The encoded protein is CASSSGLAGRDEQFF.

CDR3 nucleotide sequence: TGCGCCAGCAGCCAAGATCGGACGACCCGGAACACTGAAGCTTTCTTT. Encoded protein: CASSQDRTTRNTEAFF. The chain recombines TRBV4-3 with TRBJ1-1; D is unclear. CDR1 and CDR2 from the germline V gene are LGHNA and YSLEER. The V gene lost 0 bases and the J gene lost 1 base, with 12 bases spanning the gap. CDR3 length: 16 residues.